This is a list of T cell receptor beta chains from one sample in a study of blood T cell repertoires in COVID-19. Profiled with immunoSEQ multiplex PCR; TCRdb holds only in-frame clones, not every one. Of about 23,000 clones listed, 86% are singletons. Sequenced sample: peripheral blood. The receptors here all came from a human donor with active COVID-19. The donor label of this sample is uncertain. CDR3s include the opening cysteine and the closing phenylalanine or tryptophan. Fields, in order: J gene, D gene, clone size, V gene, CDR3 protein, CDR3 DNA. D genes are given only for firm matches. Some rows have no size entry. The others give once, few or many, or a class for an expanded clone.

J: TRBJ1-2
D: TRBD1
size: NA
V: TRBV2
CDR3: CASRQGGNYGYTF
DNA: TGTGCCAGCAGACAGGGGGGTAACTATGGCTACACCTTC

J: TRBJ2-3
D: NA
size: NA
V: TRBV11-3
CDR3: CASSPRLVNTDTQYF
DNA: TGTGCCAGCAGCCCACGACTAGTGAACACAGATACGCAGTATTTT

J: TRBJ1-4
D: NA
size: NA
V: TRBV19
CDR3: CASSNRSPGEKLFF
DNA: TGTGCCAGTAGTAACAGGTCCCCCGGGGAAAAACTGTTTTTT

J: TRBJ2-2
D: NA
size: few
V: TRBV1
CDR3: CTSIGGIGELFF
DNA: TGCACCAGCATAGGAGGGATCGGGGAGCTGTTTTTT

J: TRBJ2-1
D: TRBD1
size: NA
V: TRBV7-2
CDR3: CASRRDSYNEQFF
DNA: TGTGCCAGCAGACGGGACAGCTACAATGAGCAGTTCTTC

J: TRBJ1-2
D: NA
size: NA
V: TRBV19
CDR3: CASSMGQGYGYTF
DNA: TGTGCCAGTAGTATGGGTCAGGGCTATGGCTACACCTTC

J: TRBJ2-1
D: TRBD2
size: NA
V: TRBV4-1
CDR3: CASSPGLAGEGEQFF
DNA: TGCGCCAGCAGCCCCGGACTAGCGGGAGAGGGTGAGCAGTTCTTC

J: TRBJ2-2
D: TRBD2
size: NA
V: TRBV6-6
CDR3: CASSRLAGDANTGELFF
DNA: TGTGCCAGCAGTCGACTAGCGGGGGACGCGAACACCGGGGAGCTGTTTTTT

J: TRBJ1-1
D: NA
size: NA
V: TRBV11-2
CDR3: CASSLGGFGTEAFF
DNA: TGTGCCAGCAGCTTAGGGGGCTTCGGGACTGAAGCTTTCTTT

J: TRBJ2-1
D: TRBD2
size: NA
V: TRBV9
CDR3: CASSVGPAGVGGRNEQFF
DNA: TGTGCCAGCAGCGTAGGCCCAGCGGGGGTCGGGGGTAGGAATGAGCAGTTCTTC

J: TRBJ2-7
D: NA
size: NA
V: TRBV6-5
CDR3: CASIPRTLQSYEQYF
DNA: TGTGCCAGCATCCCCAGGACATTACAGTCCTACGAGCAGTACTTC

J: TRBJ1-2
D: NA
size: NA
V: TRBV12-3/TRBV12-4
CDR3: CASRPLREAGYTF
DNA: TGTGCCAGCAGACCTCTGAGGGAGGCTGGCTACACCTTC

J: TRBJ2-5
D: TRBD1
size: once
V: TRBV11-3
CDR3: CASSLARQGMEEETQYF
DNA: TGTGCCAGCAGCTTAGCCCGACAGGGGATGGAGGAAGAGACCCAGTACTTC

J: TRBJ1-1
D: NA
size: once
V: TRBV9
CDR3: CASSVVETPNTEAFF
DNA: TGTGCCAGCAGCGTAGTAGAGACACCGAACACTGAAGCTTTCTTT

J: TRBJ1-2
D: NA
size: NA
V: TRBV5-1
CDR3: CASSLGQAQPYGYTF
DNA: TGCGCCAGCAGCTTGGGGCAGGCTCAGCCATATGGCTACACCTTC

J: TRBJ1-1
D: NA
size: NA
V: TRBV27
CDR3: CASSLAGGARLTEAFF
DNA: TGTGCCAGCAGTTTAGCGGGGGGGGCGCGATTAACTGAAGCTTTCTTT

J: TRBJ2-7
D: NA
size: once
V: TRBV7-9
CDR3: CASRDSGTSGEQYF
DNA: TGTGCCAGCAGGGATAGTGGAACCTCGGGGGAGCAGTACTTC

J: TRBJ1-1
D: NA
size: NA
V: TRBV7-3
CDR3: CASSLRGINTEAFF
DNA: TGTGCCAGCAGCTTACGGGGGATCAACACTGAAGCTTTCTTT

J: TRBJ2-7
D: NA
size: few
V: TRBV5-1
CDR3: CASSLAETGSYEQYF
DNA: TGCGCCAGCAGCTTGGCCGAGACAGGCTCCTACGAGCAGTACTTC

J: TRBJ2-1
D: TRBD2
size: NA
V: TRBV6-5
CDR3: CASSPGSGSYNEQFF
DNA: TGTGCCAGCAGTCCAGGTAGCGGGTCATACAATGAGCAGTTCTTC

J: TRBJ1-2
D: NA
size: NA
V: TRBV4-2
CDR3: CASSQGPGALSYGYTF
DNA: TGTGCCAGCAGCCAAGGCCCAGGGGCTTTATCCTATGGCTACACCTTC

J: TRBJ2-3
D: NA
size: NA
V: TRBV9
CDR3: CASSVLGGSTDTQYF
DNA: TGTGCCAGCAGCGTTCTGGGCGGGAGCACAGATACGCAGTATTTT

J: TRBJ2-3
D: TRBD2
size: NA
V: TRBV7-9
CDR3: CASSLRPSTSGVPDTQYF
DNA: TGTGCCAGCAGCCTCCGACCCTCAACTAGCGGGGTACCAGATACGCAGTATTTT

J: TRBJ1-2
D: NA
size: NA
V: TRBV5-8
CDR3: CASSLDIYGYTF
DNA: TGTGCCAGCAGCTTGGACATCTATGGCTACACCTTC

J: TRBJ1-2
D: NA
size: few
V: TRBV7-9
CDR3: CASSLRRNYGYTF
DNA: TGTGCCAGCAGCTTACGGAGAAACTATGGCTACACCTTC

J: TRBJ1-1
D: TRBD1
size: once
V: TRBV11-3
CDR3: CASSLGQGNTEAFF
DNA: TGTGCCAGCAGCTTAGGACAGGGTAACACTGAAGCTTTCTTT

J: TRBJ1-1
D: NA
size: NA
V: TRBV30
CDR3: CAWRGDKRANTEAFF
DNA: TGTGCCTGGAGGGGGGACAAACGCGCGAACACTGAAGCTTTCTTT

J: TRBJ1-1
D: NA
size: NA
V: TRBV9
CDR3: CASSVSGNTEAFF
DNA: TGTGCCAGCAGCGTATCCGGGAACACTGAAGCTTTCTTT

J: TRBJ2-2
D: TRBD2
size: NA
V: TRBV20-1
CDR3: CSASRLAGVGGELFF
DNA: TGCAGTGCTAGTCGACTAGCGGGAGTTGGCGGGGAGCTGTTTTTT

J: TRBJ1-5
D: NA
size: NA
V: TRBV27
CDR3: CASRTGLSNQPQHF
DNA: TGTGCCAGCAGGACAGGCCTGAGCAATCAGCCCCAGCATTTT

J: TRBJ1-2
D: NA
size: once
V: TRBV9
CDR3: CASSTQRGGAAFNYGYTF
DNA: TGTGCCAGCAGCACTCAACGGGGAGGGGCAGCATTTAACTATGGCTACACCTTC

J: TRBJ1-5
D: TRBD1
size: NA
V: TRBV6-5
CDR3: CASRRTGGNQPQHF
DNA: TGTGCCAGCAGAAGGACAGGGGGGAATCAGCCCCAGCATTTT

J: TRBJ2-1
D: TRBD2
size: NA
V: TRBV2
CDR3: CASSEVEGRDYTINEQFF
DNA: TGTGCCAGCAGTGAAGTTGAGGGGAGGGACTACACTATCAATGAGCAGTTCTTC

J: TRBJ1-2
D: NA
size: NA
V: TRBV12-3/TRBV12-4
CDR3: CATGGPVYGYTF
DNA: TGTGCCACGGGGGGTCCCGTCTATGGCTACACCTTC

J: TRBJ1-2
D: TRBD1
size: NA
V: TRBV6-5
CDR3: CASRRQGESYGYTF
DNA: TGTGCCAGCAGAAGACAGGGGGAATCCTATGGCTACACCTTC

J: TRBJ2-7
D: TRBD1
size: NA
V: TRBV28
CDR3: CASQTGYRGNEQYF
DNA: TGTGCCAGCCAGACGGGCTACAGGGGCAACGAGCAGTACTTC

J: TRBJ2-7
D: TRBD1
size: NA
V: TRBV3-1/TRBV3-2
CDR3: CASSQSGTGSYEQYF
DNA: TGTGCCAGCAGCCAATCGGGGACAGGATCCTACGAGCAGTACTTC

J: TRBJ1-5
D: NA
size: few
V: TRBV7-9
CDR3: CASSLAQDQPQHF
DNA: TGTGCCAGCAGCTTAGCCCAGGATCAGCCCCAGCATTTT

J: TRBJ1-5
D: TRBD1
size: NA
V: TRBV6-6
CDR3: CASSSTGGGNQPQHF
DNA: TGTGCCAGCAGTTCTACAGGGGGTGGCAATCAGCCCCAGCATTTT

J: TRBJ2-6
D: TRBD1
size: NA
V: TRBV28
CDR3: CASRPGGAGANVLTF
DNA: TGTGCCAGCAGACCAGGGGGCGCTGGGGCCAACGTCCTGACTTTC

J: TRBJ1-5
D: NA
size: NA
V: TRBV19
CDR3: CASSTVGDSQPQHF
DNA: TGTGCCAGTAGTACCGTAGGGGACTCTCAGCCCCAGCATTTT

J: TRBJ2-1
D: NA
size: once
V: TRBV3-1/TRBV3-2
CDR3: CASSSQARTLYNEQFF
DNA: TGTGCCAGCAGCTCCCAGGCACGGACACTTTACAATGAGCAGTTCTTC

J: TRBJ2-3
D: NA
size: NA
V: TRBV11-3
CDR3: CASSLGLATDTQYF
DNA: TGTGCCAGCAGCCTCGGTCTAGCCACAGATACGCAGTATTTT